Below are 23 T cell receptor beta chains sequenced from a single sample in a study of T cell repertoires in cytomegalovirus infection. Each CDR3 protein gets one entry after TCRdb re-called the reads with MiXCR. This sample has hundreds of thousands of distinct CDR3 sequences; roughly 30% occur once, and the top ten carry under 15%. Which antigens these TCRs recognize remains unknown. The sequences come from cultured CD8+ T cells from PBMCs, collected from culture after CMV antigen stimulation. Source of these receptors: a human donor in good health (CMV status not recorded). Some clones in this sample may be carry-over from other donors' samples.

This clonotype was seen ten or more times. This chain joins TRBV6-2 or TRBV6-3 and TRBJ2-1, with 7 bases lining up with TRBD1. V lost 5 bases to trimming and J lost 4 bases; unmatched junction nucleotides: 11. Germline values: CDR1 MNHEY, CDR2 SVGEGT. The CDR3 spans 16 residues. CDR3 residues: CASSPGTGVGYNEQFF. As DNA, the CDR3 is TGTGCCAGCAGTCCAGGTACAGGGGTAGGATACAATGAGCAGTTCTTC.

The rearrangement joins TRBV4-1 to TRBJ1-1; D gene uncertain. Germline lookup yields CDR1 MGHRA and CDR2 YSYEKL. V lost 3 bases and J lost 8, with 13 bases in between. The CDR3 spans 13 residues. The DNA for the CDR3 is TGCGCCAGCAGCCATGTTTCACCGACCGAAGCTTTCTTT. Its translation is CASSHVSPTEAFF.

V usage is TRBV13 and J usage is TRBJ2-5; D possibly corresponds to TRBD1 (6 bases). Germline values: CDR1 PRHDT, CDR2 FYEKMQ (reference sequence). CDR3 length: 14 amino acids. The ends were cut back, 5 bases at V and 3 bases at J, with 13 bases in the middle. Here the CDR3 reads CASSPAGVEETQYF. CDR3 nucleotide sequence: TGTGCCAGCAGCCCCGCAGGGGTCGAAGAGACCCAGTACTTC.

There are a few counts of this clonotype. The V gene is TRBV6-1, the J gene TRBJ2-3; 10 bases are shared with TRBD1. CDR1 MNHNS and CDR2 SASEGT come from the germline V gene. Trimming removed 5 bases from V and 4 bases from J; junction bases left unmatched: 12. The CDR3 sequence is 17 residues long. The CDR3 DNA reads TGTGCCAGCAGTACTTACACCGGGACAGGGGCCCCAGATACGCAGTATTTT. Its protein product is CASSTYTGTGAPDTQYF.

This clonotype was seen many times. At one end the junction does not follow the germline gene, possibly because of a read error. The chain joins TRBV7-8 to TRBJ1-3; TRBD1 might be the D (6 bases). The CDR3 extends over 16 amino acids. Per germline, CDR1 SGHVS and CDR2 FQNEAQ. CDR3 DNA: TGTGCCAGCAGCCTAGCCGGGACACACTCTGGAAACACCATATATTTT. This translates into CASSLAGTHSGNTIYF.

V is TRBV5-1 and J is TRBJ2-1; 9 bases align to TRBD2. This CDR3 comprises 15 residues. V was clipped by 2 bases and J by 9 bases; unmatched bases: 9. The germline gives CDR1 SGHRS, CDR2 YFSETQ. CDR3 sequence (DNA): TGCGCCAGCAGCTTAGCGGGGGGCCGACTGGGTGAGCAGTTCTTC. Translated, it gives CASSLAGGRLGEQFF.

The chain recombines TRBV14 with TRBJ2-1, with 10 bases that match TRBD1. V dropped 0 bases and J dropped 4; count of bases not matched to a gene: 6. The CDR3 has 17 residues. Germline lookup yields CDR1 SGHDN and CDR2 FVKESK. The CDR3 DNA follows: TGTGCCAGCAGCCAAGATCTACGGACAGGGGGGTACAATGAGCAGTTCTTC. Encoded protein: CASSQDLRTGGYNEQFF.

This clonotype showed up many times. The CDR3 here is CASSYSLDSPNYGYTF. In nucleotides, the CDR3 is TGTGCCAGCAGTTACTCTTTAGACAGTCCTAACTATGGCTACACCTTC. The rearrangement links TRBV6-5 to TRBJ1-2; a possible D gene is TRBD1 (5 bases). Per the germline V gene, CDR1 is MNHEY and CDR2 is SVGAGI. CDR3 size: 16 residues. V was clipped by 0 bases and J by 0 bases, with 11 bases between them.

This chain connects TRBV6-2 or TRBV6-3 to TRBJ2-7; 9 nucleotides agree with TRBD1. The CDR3 is made up of 15 amino acids. The J segment lost 5 bases and the V segment lost 6 bases, leaving 11 bases of the junction unmatched. The germline V gene encodes CDR1 MNHEY and CDR2 SVGEGT. CDR3 bases: TGTGCCAGCAGAGAAACAGGGACAGGGAGCAACGAGCAGTACTTC. It specifies CASRETGTGSNEQYF.

This clonotype occurred many times. The chain uses TRBV7-2 and TRBJ1-6; the D is unclear. This CDR3 has 16 amino acids. Germline CDR1 and CDR2: SGHTA and FQGNSA. Trimming shortened V by 3 bases and J by 0 bases, and 9 bases separated the two germline ends. Here the CDR3 DNA reads TGTGCCAGCAGCTTTGTCCCAAGCTCCTATAATTCACCCCTCCACTTT. It translates to CASSFVPSSYNSPLHF.

This chain joins TRBV11-2 and TRBJ1-1, with TRBD1 as a possible D gene (6 bases). Germline V gene lookup returns CDR1 SGHAT and CDR2 FQNNGV. The CDR3 runs to 17 residues. Trimming removed 5 bases from V and 1 base from J, with 20 bases in between. The CDR3 region has the DNA TGTGCCAGCAGCCTACCCGTGTGGGACACGGGGAACACTGAAGCTTTCTTT. Protein product: CASSLPVWDTGNTEAFF. The full variable domain, completed using reference TRBV11-2 and TRBJ1-1, is EAGVAQSPRYKIIEKRQSVAFWCNPISGHATLYWYQQILGQGPKLLIQFQNNGVVDDSQLPKDRFSAERLKGVDSTLKIQPAKLEDSAVYLCASSLPVWDTGNTEAFFGQGTRLTVV.

On this clonotype itself: At one end the junction does not follow the germline gene, possibly because of a read error. The chain employs TRBV7-7 and TRBJ2-1, with 9 bases that match TRBD1. CDR3 length: 14 amino acids. Germline CDR1 and CDR2: SSHAT and FNYEAQ (reference sequence). Written as DNA, the CDR3 is TGTGCTAGCAGCTTTCAACAGGGGGCCGATGAGCAGTTCTTC. It codes for CASSFQQGADEQFF.

The CDR3 DNA is TGCAGCGTTGTAGCCAGGGGGCACGTTAATGAAAAACTGTTTTTT. Protein sequence: CSVVARGHVNEKLFF. The chain links TRBV29-1 to TRBJ1-4, with 8 bases that match TRBD1. CDR3 size: 15 residues. V was clipped by 4 bases and J by 4 bases; unmatched bases: 8. Germline lookup yields CDR1 SQVTM and CDR2 ANQGSEA.

The rearrangement links TRBV6-6 to TRBJ2-5; 8 bases fit TRBD1. V trimming: 2 bases; J trimming: 5 bases; junction bases outside the gene matches: 7. This CDR3 region has 15 residues. The germline CDR1 and CDR2 sequences are MNHNY and SVGAGI (reference sequence). CDR3 coding DNA: TGTGCCAGCAGTTACCGGACAGGGCGGTGGGAGACCCAGTACTTC. This sequence encodes CASSYRTGRWETQYF.

This clonotype was seen at least ten times. The rearrangement links TRBV7-2 to TRBJ2-1; D unclear. V shed 5 bases and J shed 4 bases, with 15 bases lying between them. Germline-derived CDR1 and CDR2 are SGHTA and FQGNSA. The length of the CDR3 is 15 residues. In DNA form, the CDR3 reads TGTGCCAGCAGCACCGGGCCGTCAATTTACAATGAGCAGTTCTTC. It translates to CASSTGPSIYNEQFF.

In the case of this clonotype: A much larger clonotype is one base distant, so this may be a read error. The rearrangement uses TRBV12-3 or TRBV12-4 and TRBJ1-1; the D is unclear. The CDR3 consists of 14 residues. V lost 3 bases, J lost 1 base, and 9 bases lay in between. The DNA for the CDR3 is TGTGCCAGCAGTTTCGGGGAGGCGAACACTGAAGCTTTCTTT. This encodes CASSFGEANTEAFF.

This chain uses TRBV7-6 with TRBJ2-1; D uncertain. The germline gives CDR1 SGHVS, CDR2 FNYEAQ. The V gene lost 6 bases and the J gene lost 4 bases, with 10 bases spanning the gap. The CDR3 covers 13 residues. CDR3: CASRPFEYNEQFF. In DNA, the CDR3 is TGTGCCAGCAGACCATTCGAGTACAATGAGCAGTTCTTC.

The chain uses TRBV4-1 and TRBJ2-7, with TRBD2 matching over 7 bases. The CDR3 totals 17 residues. The ends lost 0 bases at V and 5 bases at J; junction bases unmatched: 13. Germline V gene data show CDR1 as MGHRA and CDR2 as YSYEKL. The CDR3 loop reads CASSQDQGPSGGHEQYF. In nucleotides, the CDR3 is TGCGCCAGCAGCCAAGATCAAGGCCCTAGCGGCGGGCACGAGCAGTACTTC.

This chain links TRBV5-4 with TRBJ2-1, with D unclear. The V and J ends lost 0 bases and 5 bases respectively, with 18 bases between them. Germline V lookup: CDR1 SGHNT, CDR2 YYREEE (reference sequence). CDR3 size: 17 residues. The CDR3 nucleotides are TGTGCCAGCAGCTTGGAGGTGCTGAGGAACCGAAACAATGAGCAGTTCTTC. Translating gives CASSLEVLRNRNNEQFF.

This clonotype was found many times. The chain carries TRBV7-9 and TRBJ2-7; D possibly corresponds to TRBD2 (5 bases). Between the trimmed V and J ends, which lost 5 bases and 3 bases, there was a span of 14 bases. This CDR3 region has 14 residues. From germline, CDR1 is SEHNR and CDR2 FQNEAQ (reference sequence). The DNA for the CDR3 is TGTGCCAGCAGCCCGGACTGGAACTTCTACGAGCAGTACTTC. Its translation is CASSPDWNFYEQYF.

This clonotype was counted only a few times. The chain employs TRBV12-5 and TRBJ1-1, with D possibly matching TRBD1 (5 bases). The germline gives CDR1 LGHNT, CDR2 FRNRAP. V was clipped by 7 bases and J by 10 bases, with 25 bases between them. There are 15 residues in the CDR3. CDR3 region: CASDTEMRGREVAFF. The CDR3 bases are TGTGCTAGTGACACGGAGATGAGGGGACGGGAGGTAGCTTTCTTT.

This clonotype was detected a few times. V and J are TRBV4-3 and TRBJ2-1, with D perhaps matching TRBD2 (7 bases). The CDR3 loop spans 18 amino acids. V lost 0 bases, J lost 3 bases, and 18 bases lay in between. Per germline, CDR1 LGHNA and CDR2 YSLEER. As DNA, the CDR3 is TGCGCCAGCAGCCAAGACGTATATCGGGGGGCCAACTACAATGAGCAGTTCTTC. It encodes CASSQDVYRGANYNEQFF.

This clonotype came up a few times. V is TRBV12-3 or TRBV12-4 and J is TRBJ1-2; D is perhaps TRBD1 (5 bases). The V gene lost 6 bases and the J gene lost 11 bases, with 16 bases spanning the gap. The CDR3 loop spans 12 amino acids. The CDR3 DNA sequence: TGTGCCAGCAGGGGGACCCTGGACGGATACACCTTC. Residues: CASRGTLDGYTF.